What follows are 28 T cell receptor beta chains derived from one specimen sequenced in a study of T-cell reconstitution after alpha-beta-depleted transplantation in children. A library of TCRbeta sequences, prepared with unique molecular identifiers, was generated. Each CDR3 protein is one row after TCRdb ran MiXCR on the PCR reads. The data show approximately 79,000 distinct CDR3 sequences, around a sixth seen once. This specimen consisted of PBMCs, mostly from graft donor cells, obtained 360 days after TCRalphabeta/CD19-depleted stem cell transplant. The receptors originated from a male patient between 2 and 10 years old who had a stem cell transplant for acute lymphoblastic leukemia, so the T cells may come from the graft donor.

A single count supports this clonotype. A much larger clone differs by one base, so this may be a read error. This likely comes from a read error, as the CDR3 has no conserved phenylalanine or tryptophan at its end. The DNA of the CDR3 is TGTGCCTGGAGTGCCCTCGGTCGAAACCCCCAGCATCTT. Amino acid sequence: CAWSALGRNPQHL. J is TRBJ1-5 and V is TRBV30; the D is unclear. The CDR3 covers 13 residues. The V gene lost 1 base and the J gene lost 10 bases, with 14 bases spanning the gap. The germline V gene has CDR1 GTSNPN and CDR2 SVGIG (reference sequence).

The chain links TRBV9 to TRBJ2-1; D possibly corresponds to TRBD2 (6 bases). Germline V lookup: CDR1 SGDLS, CDR2 YYNGEE. The CDR3 contains 12 residues. Trimming left V 3 bases short and J 8 bases short, with 9 bases between. CDR3 in amino acids: CASSETRHEQFF. DNA for the CDR3: TGTGCCAGCAGCGAGACTAGGCATGAGCAGTTCTTC. Full variable domain (remainder filled in from reference TRBV9 and TRBJ2-1): DSGVTQTPKHLITATGQRVTLRCSPRSGDLSVYWYQQSLDQGLQFLIQYYNGEERAKGNILERFSAQQFPDLHSELNLSSLELGDSALYFCASSETRHEQFFGPGTRLTVL.

This clonotype has more than one count but fewer than ten. The rearrangement joins TRBV7-9 to TRBJ1-1; no definite D call. The CDR3 sequence is 11 residues long. V was clipped by 7 bases and J by 5 bases, with 8 bases between them. Germline CDR1 SEHNR, CDR2 FQNEAQ (reference sequence). For the CDR3, the DNA is TGTGCCAGCAAGCTGGGTACTGAAGCTTTCTTT. Protein product: CASKLGTEAFF.

This clonotype was counted only a few times. CDR3 loop: CSARDPRTGREKLFF. The CDR3, as DNA: TGCAGTGCTAGAGATCCCAGGACAGGGCGGGAAAAACTGTTTTTT. The V gene is TRBV20-1, the J gene TRBJ1-4; 8 nucleotides align to TRBD1. Germline assignment: CDR1 DFQATT and CDR2 SNEGSKA (reference sequence). V gave up 0 bases and J gave up 8 bases; unmatched junction bases: 8. This CDR3 contains 15 residues.

This clonotype was recorded a few times. The rearrangement joins TRBV4-2 to TRBJ2-2; 13 positions agree with TRBD2. V trimming: 10 bases; J trimming: 1 base; junction bases outside the gene matches: 3. The CDR3 length is 15 residues. Looked up from germline, CDR1 is LGHNA and CDR2 is YNFKEQ. The chain's CDR3 is CAIGTSGKNTGELFF. CDR3 DNA sequence: TGTGCCATCGGGACTAGCGGGAAGAACACCGGGGAGCTGTTTTTT.

The CDR3 loop is CASSFGSGFYQETQYF. DNA of the CDR3: TGTGCCAGCAGTTTCGGTAGCGGGTTCTACCAAGAGACCCAGTACTTC. The rearrangement joins TRBV12-3 or TRBV12-4 to TRBJ2-5, with 7 positions matching TRBD2. The CDR3 consists of 16 residues. V lost 3 bases to trimming and J lost 0 bases; unmatched junction nucleotides: 7.

This sequence joins TRBV19 and TRBJ1-2; no reliable D call. Trimming took off 5 bases at V and 8 bases at J, with 12 bases between the two ends. The germline V gene encodes CDR1 LNHDA and CDR2 SQIVND (reference sequence). The length of the CDR3 is 12 residues. The CDR3 here is CASSVRTGGYTF. CDR3 DNA: TGTGCCAGTAGTGTTCGGACGGGGGGCTACACCTTC.

This clonotype showed up just a few times. J is TRBJ1-5 and V is TRBV7-2; the match to TRBD1 covers 11 bases. J lost 5 bases, V lost 4 bases, and 7 bases had no gene match. The CDR3 is 16 amino acids. Germline values: CDR1 SGHTA, CDR2 FQGNSA. DNA for the CDR3: TGTGCCAGCAGCTCCCGGTGGGACAGGGGGGATCAGCCCCAGCATTTT. Translating it yields CASSSRWDRGDQPQHF.

The table lists this clonotype with many counts. The V and J genes are TRBV4-2 and TRBJ2-1, with a tentative D call TRBD2 (6 bases). CDR3 size: 15 residues. Germline CDR1 is LGHNA and CDR2 is YNFKEQ. Trimming removed 4 bases at V and 1 base at J, with 11 bases between. The CDR3 DNA reads TGTGCCAGCAGCCCCCCTAGCGCTTCCTACAATGAGCAGTTCTTC. It codes for CASSPPSASYNEQFF.

This clonotype has only a few counts. This chain links TRBV5-1 with TRBJ2-7; 10 bases fit TRBD2. The V gene end was trimmed by 3 bases and the J gene end by 3 bases; junction bases not matched to a gene: 6. The CDR3 has 15 residues. Germline assignment: CDR1 SGHRS and CDR2 YFSETQ. CDR3 bases: TGCGCCAGCAGCTCGGGACTAGCGTCGTTCTACGAGCAGTACTTC. Amino acid sequence: CASSSGLASFYEQYF.

The chain links TRBV4-2 to TRBJ1-2, with D unclear. This CDR3 has 14 residues. Trimming pared 4 bases from V and 4 bases from J, leaving 13 bases between. Germline lookup yields CDR1 LGHNA and CDR2 YNFKEQ. CDR3 DNA sequence: TGTGCCAGCAGCCCGGACGCCTTCGCCTATGGCTACACCTTC. It yields the protein CASSPDAFAYGYTF.

CDR3 in amino acids: CASSLSGLAGGPDTGELFF. CDR3 in DNA: TGTGCCAGCAGCCTTAGTGGACTAGCGGGAGGGCCGGACACCGGGGAGCTGTTTTTT. The chain uses TRBV11-2 and TRBJ2-2, with 15 bases aligning to TRBD2. From germline, CDR1 is SGHAT and CDR2 FQNNGV. This CDR3 spans 19 amino acids. After removal of 5 bases from V and 3 bases from J, the junction contained 10 bases not matched to a gene.

This clonotype was observed a handful of times. The chain is built from TRBV6-1 and TRBJ2-4; TRBD2 might be the D (7 bases). The V end lost 0 bases, the J end lost 8 bases, and 17 bases lay between the germline ends. Per the germline V gene, CDR1 is MNHNS and CDR2 is SASEGT. The CDR3 sequence is 16 residues long. DNA of the CDR3: TGTGCCAGCAGTGAAGCGCTTTCGGGGGGCGAGGACATTCAGTACTTC. Its translation: CASSEALSGGEDIQYF.

The CDR3 loop reads CASSYPTGIGGNTEAFF. CDR3 bases: TGTGCCAGCAGTTACCCGACAGGGATCGGAGGGAACACTGAAGCTTTCTTT. This rearrangement joins TRBV6-5 to TRBJ1-1; 7 bases agree with TRBD1. The CDR3 covers 17 residues. Germline V gene data show CDR1 as MNHEY and CDR2 as SVGAGI. With V trimmed by 2 bases and J by 1 base, 10 bases remained unmatched.

The chain carries TRBV10-3 and TRBJ1-2; maybe TRBD1 (6 bases). The CDR3 length is 12 residues. Germline-derived CDR1 and CDR2 are ENHRY and SYGVKD. Trimming cost V 4 bases and J 6 bases, with 9 bases left between them. The CDR3 loop reads CAISGQGNGYTF. CDR3 bases: TGTGCCATCAGTGGGCAGGGGAATGGCTACACCTTC.

This clonotype was seen ten or more times. The gene calls are TRBV4-1 and TRBJ1-4, with a weak D call TRBD1 (6 bases). The V gene lost 4 bases and the J gene lost 0 bases, with 9 bases spanning the gap. From germline, CDR1 is MGHRA and CDR2 YSYEKL. This CDR3 is built from 15 residues. The CDR3 spells CASSRGQTTNEKLFF. The CDR3 DNA sequence: TGCGCCAGCAGCCGAGGACAGACAACTAATGAAAAACTGTTTTTT.

This clonotype was seen a handful of times. This rearrangement joins TRBV18 to TRBJ2-7, with D possibly called TRBD1 or TRBD2 (6 bases each). Trimming cost V 3 bases and J 6 bases, with 18 bases left between them. CDR3 length: 15 amino acids. The germline V gene has CDR1 KGHSH and CDR2 LQKENI. CDR3 DNA: TGTGCCAGCTCACCGAAAGGTGGAGGGGGAGCCGAGCAGTACTTC. It specifies CASSPKGGGGAEQYF. Based on the CDR3 plus reference TRBV18 and TRBJ2-7, the full variable domain is NAGVMQNPRHLVRRRGQEARLRCSPMKGHSHVYWYRQLPEEGLKFMVYLQKENIIDESGMPKERFSAEFPKEGPSILRIQQVVRGDSAAYFCASSPKGGGGAEQYFGPGTRLTVT.

This clonotype was detected ten times or more. The rearrangement links TRBV5-5 to TRBJ2-5; 7 bases match TRBD1. From germline, CDR1 is SGHKS and CDR2 YYEKEE (reference sequence). The length of the CDR3 is 15 residues. After removal of 4 bases from V and 4 bases from J, the junction contained 10 bases not matched to a gene. DNA for the CDR3: TGTGCCAGCAGCCTCGATCAGGACAGGACAGAGACCCAGTACTTC. Its translation: CASSLDQDRTETQYF.

The chain has TRBV20-1 and TRBJ2-7; 11 bases agree with TRBD2. Germline lookup yields CDR1 DFQATT and CDR2 SNEGSKA (reference sequence). The CDR3 extends over 13 amino acids. Trimming removed 6 bases from V and 0 bases from J; junction bases left unmatched: 1. This chain's CDR3 is CSATSGSSYEQYF. Written as DNA, the CDR3 is TGCAGTGCAACTAGCGGGAGCTCCTACGAGCAGTACTTC.

J is TRBJ2-7 and V is TRBV5-1, with D possibly being TRBD1 or TRBD2 (7 bases each). The CDR3 spans 15 residues. From germline, CDR1 is SGHRS and CDR2 YFSETQ. V lost 0 bases, J lost 2 bases, and 12 bases lay in between. The CDR3 DNA reads TGCGCCAGCAGCTTGGTGGCAGGGGGGGCCTACGAGCAGTACTTC. This translates into CASSLVAGGAYEQYF.

This chain links TRBV5-5 with TRBJ2-1; 8 bases fit TRBD2. Losses at the gene ends were 1 base for V and 5 bases for J; bases not matched to a gene: 8. Germline V gene sequence: CDR1 SGHKS, CDR2 YYEKEE (reference sequence). The CDR3 has 16 residues. The CDR3 spells CASSLKGGRFDNEQFF. For the CDR3, the DNA is TGTGCCAGCAGCTTGAAAGGCGGGAGGTTCGACAATGAGCAGTTCTTC.

Only a few counts were recorded for this clonotype. The chain employs TRBV7-2 and TRBJ2-2; a possible D gene is TRBD2 (6 bases). This CDR3 region has 17 residues. Trimming cost V 4 bases and J 3 bases, with 18 bases left between them. Germline values: CDR1 SGHTA, CDR2 FQGNSA. The CDR3 coding sequence is TGTGCCAGCAGCTCCCCCCCTAGCGTCCCCCACACCGGGGAGCTGTTTTTT. This gives the protein CASSSPPSVPHTGELFF.

Many counts were recorded for this clonotype. As DNA, the CDR3 is TGTGCCAGCAGTTTAGAAGGGGGCGCATCCTACGAGCAGTACTTC. This encodes CASSLEGGASYEQYF. The V call is TRBV12-3 or TRBV12-4, the J call TRBJ2-7; 7 bases are a match to TRBD1. The junction had 4 bases not matched to a gene; V was cut back by 1 base and J by 1 base. The CDR3 has 15 amino acids.

This clonotype was counted only a few times. The CDR3 region has the DNA TGTGCCAGCAGAGCGGGGTGGACAGATACGCAGTATTTT. Translation gives CASRAGWTDTQYF. This chain links TRBV27 with TRBJ2-3; 7 bases fit TRBD2. With V trimmed by 6 bases and J by 3 bases, 3 bases remained unmatched. This CDR3 is built from 13 residues. Germline CDR1 is MNHEY and CDR2 is SMNVEV (reference sequence).

This clonotype has a handful of counts. The gene calls are TRBV20-1 and TRBJ1-5; D uncertain. CDR1 and CDR2 from the germline V gene are DFQATT and SNEGSKA (reference sequence). V dropped 6 bases and J dropped 2 bases, with 11 bases sitting between them. This CDR3 is 13 amino acids long. This CDR3 is CSAKRVGNQPQHF. In DNA form, the CDR3 reads TGCAGTGCCAAGCGGGTTGGCAATCAGCCCCAGCATTTT.

The chain employs TRBV29-1 and TRBJ1-1; D not certain. The germline V gene encodes CDR1 SQVTM and CDR2 ANQGSEA. The CDR3 spans 13 residues. V lost 2 bases to trimming and J lost 6 bases, with 13 bases between them. CDR3 in amino acids: CSVEFRRFSEAFF. CDR3 DNA sequence: TGCAGCGTTGAATTTCGGCGGTTTTCTGAAGCTTTCTTT.

This chain uses TRBV20-1 with TRBJ2-1, with TRBD2 identical over 12 bases. This CDR3 comprises 18 residues. CDR1 is DFQATT and CDR2 is SNEGSKA in the germline V gene (reference sequence). V shed 1 base, J shed 5 bases, and the junction held 12 bases outside the gene matches. CDR3 in amino acids: CSARGSLAGGPWDNEQFF. In DNA, the CDR3 is TGCAGTGCTAGAGGTAGTCTAGCGGGAGGGCCTTGGGACAATGAGCAGTTCTTC.

This clonotype was found a few times. The chain joins TRBV7-6 to TRBJ1-2; D is undetermined. Deletions cut 0 bases from V and 4 bases from J, with 6 bases between. The CDR3 is 13 amino acids. Germline CDR1 is SGHVS and CDR2 is FNYEAQ. The CDR3 DNA follows: TGTGCCAGCAGCTTAGCACAGTCCTATGGCTACACCTTC. Residues: CASSLAQSYGYTF.